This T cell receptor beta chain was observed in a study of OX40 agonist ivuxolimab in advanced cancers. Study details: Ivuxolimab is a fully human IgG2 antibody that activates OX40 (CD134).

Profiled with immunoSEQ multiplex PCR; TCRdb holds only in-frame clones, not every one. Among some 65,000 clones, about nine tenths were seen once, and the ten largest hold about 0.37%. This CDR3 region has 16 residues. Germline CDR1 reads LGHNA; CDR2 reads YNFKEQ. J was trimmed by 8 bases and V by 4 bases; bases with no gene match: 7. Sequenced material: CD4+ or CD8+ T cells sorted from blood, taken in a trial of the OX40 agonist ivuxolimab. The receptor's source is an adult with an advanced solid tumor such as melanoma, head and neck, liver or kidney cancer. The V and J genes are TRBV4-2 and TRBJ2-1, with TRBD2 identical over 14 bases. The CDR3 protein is CASSPSGLAGDHEQFF. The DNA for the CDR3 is TGTGCCAGCAGCCCCTCGGGACTAGCGGGAGACCATGAGCAGTTCTTC.